This T cell receptor beta chain is from a study of T-cell memory formation after mild COVID-19. It was 5'RACE with constant-segment primers that produced the TCR alpha and TCR beta cDNA libraries, which carried sample barcodes and UMIs. TCRdb used MiXCR to reprocess the 5' RACE reads, holding one entry per CDR3 protein. This sample has 380,000 or so distinct CDR3 sequences, with 12% to 15% found just once. Whole-study findings and limits: Pre-infection memory carried some responding clones, suggesting that cross-reactive memory joined. Nothing showed for sure that second-wave clones peaking on day 37 were SARS-CoV-2 specific. Clones shrinking between day 15 and 85 showed a balanced CD4/CD8 split, and those that grew later tilted toward CD4+.

As concerns this clonotype: The antigen is not known.

Germline values: CDR1 SEHNR, CDR2 FQNEAQ (reference sequence). CDR3 length: 14 residues. Trimming took 5 bases from V and 9 from J; bases not matched to a gene: 3. The J gene is TRBJ1-6, the V gene TRBV7-9; TRBD1 matches 11 bases. The sequence was obtained from a man between 18 and 35 years old who had mild COVID-19 (a few samples of this study predate the infection). Cell type and time point are not known. What was sequenced was PBMCs or a T cell subset sorted from them (not recorded which). The CDR3 nucleotides are TGTGCCAGCAGCCCCGGGACAGGGGGTTCACCCCTCCACTTT. Amino acids: CASSPGTGGSPLHF.